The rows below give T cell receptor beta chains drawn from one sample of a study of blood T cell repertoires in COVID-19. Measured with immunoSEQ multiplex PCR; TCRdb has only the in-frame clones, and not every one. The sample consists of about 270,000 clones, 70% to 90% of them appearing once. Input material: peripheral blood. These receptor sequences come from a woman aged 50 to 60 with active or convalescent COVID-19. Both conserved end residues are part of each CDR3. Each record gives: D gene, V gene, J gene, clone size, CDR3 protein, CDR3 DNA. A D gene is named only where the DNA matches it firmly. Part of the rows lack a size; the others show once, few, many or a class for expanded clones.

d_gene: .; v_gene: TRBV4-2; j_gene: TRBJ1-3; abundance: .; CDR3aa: CASSQDLPSRNTIYF; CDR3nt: TGTGCCAGCAGCCAAGATTTGCCGTCTAGAAACACCATATATTTT
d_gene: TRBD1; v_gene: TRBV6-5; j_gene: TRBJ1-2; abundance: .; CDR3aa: CASSLDRGPLGGYTF; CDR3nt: TGTGCCAGCAGTCTGGACAGGGGGCCCCTTGGAGGCTACACCTTC
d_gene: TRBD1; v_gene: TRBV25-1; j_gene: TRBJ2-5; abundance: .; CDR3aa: CASRSEIGTGGETQYF; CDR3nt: TGTGCCAGCAGATCAGAAATAGGGACAGGCGGAGAGACCCAGTACTTC
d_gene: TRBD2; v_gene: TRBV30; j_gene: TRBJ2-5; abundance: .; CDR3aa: CAGTHTPTLAGEETQYF; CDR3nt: TGTGCCGGAACTCATACCCCCACTCTAGCGGGTGAAGAGACCCAGTACTTC
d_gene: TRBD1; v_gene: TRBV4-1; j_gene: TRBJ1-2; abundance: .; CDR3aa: CASSTPSGTENGYTF; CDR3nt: TGCGCCAGCAGCACCCCCTCCGGGACAGAGAATGGCTACACCTTC
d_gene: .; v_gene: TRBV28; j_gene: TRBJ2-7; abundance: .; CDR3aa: CASSQPRGSVHEQYF; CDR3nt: TGTGCCAGCAGCCAACCTCGAGGGAGCGTCCACGAGCAGTACTTC
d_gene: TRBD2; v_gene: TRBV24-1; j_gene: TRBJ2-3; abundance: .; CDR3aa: CATSDLERGLTTDTQYF; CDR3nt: TGTGCCACCAGTGATTTGGAGCGGGGGCTGACCACAGATACGCAGTATTTT
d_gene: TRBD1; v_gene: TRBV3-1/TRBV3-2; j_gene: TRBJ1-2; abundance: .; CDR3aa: CASSSLTGGRYGYTF; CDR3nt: TGTGCCAGCAGCAGTTTGACAGGGGGAAGGTATGGCTACACCTTC
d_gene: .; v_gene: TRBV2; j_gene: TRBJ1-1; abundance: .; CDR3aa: CASRAYTEAFF; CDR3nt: TGTGCCAGCAGGGCATACACTGAAGCTTTCTTT
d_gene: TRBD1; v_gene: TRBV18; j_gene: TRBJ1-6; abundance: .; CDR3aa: CASSPLGQGRNSPLHF; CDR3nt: TGTGCCAGCTCACCACTAGGACAGGGGAGAAATTCACCCCTCCACTTT
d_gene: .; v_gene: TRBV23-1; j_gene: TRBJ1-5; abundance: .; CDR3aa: CASSQSYSGSNQPQHF; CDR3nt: TGCGCCAGCAGTCAATCTTACAGTGGTAGTAATCAGCCCCAGCATTTT
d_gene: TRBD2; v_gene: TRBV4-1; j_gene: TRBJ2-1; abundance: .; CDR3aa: CASSQGAPLAGGRDEQFF; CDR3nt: TGCGCCAGCAGCCAAGGGGCGCCGCTAGCGGGGGGGAGGGATGAGCAGTTCTTC
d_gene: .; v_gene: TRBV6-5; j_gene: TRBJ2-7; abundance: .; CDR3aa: CASSPGGSYEQYF; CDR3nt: TGTGCCAGCAGCCCCGGCGGATCCTACGAGCAGTACTTC
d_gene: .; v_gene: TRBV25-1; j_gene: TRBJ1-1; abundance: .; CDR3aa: CASSEAKAVFSTEAFF; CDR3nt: TGTGCCAGCAGTGAAGCCAAGGCGGTCTTTAGCACTGAAGCTTTCTTT
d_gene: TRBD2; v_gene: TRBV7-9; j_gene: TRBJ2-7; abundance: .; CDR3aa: CASSLALAGVPYEQYF; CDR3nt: TGTGCCAGCAGCTTAGCCCTAGCGGGAGTCCCCTACGAGCAGTACTTC
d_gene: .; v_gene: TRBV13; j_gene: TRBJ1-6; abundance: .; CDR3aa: CASSPSLDNSPLHF; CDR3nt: TGTGCCAGCAGCCCGAGCCTGGATAATTCACCCCTCCACTTT
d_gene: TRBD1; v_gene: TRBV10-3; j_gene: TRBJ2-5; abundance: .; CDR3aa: CAISDWDRRGETQYF; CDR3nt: TGTGCCATCAGTGACTGGGACAGGCGGGGCGAGACCCAGTACTTC
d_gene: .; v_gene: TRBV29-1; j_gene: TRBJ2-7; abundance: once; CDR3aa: CSVGRRAGLLSYEQYF; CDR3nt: TGCAGCGTGGGCAGGCGGGCAGGTTTACTCTCCTACGAGCAGTACTTC
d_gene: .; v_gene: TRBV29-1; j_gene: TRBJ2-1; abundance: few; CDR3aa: CSAGVHNEQFF; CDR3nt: TGCAGCGCCGGGGTGCACAATGAGCAGTTCTTC
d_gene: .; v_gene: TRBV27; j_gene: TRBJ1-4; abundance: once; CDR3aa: CASSLRGPLGTNEKLFF; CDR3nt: TGTGCCAGCAGTTTAAGGGGCCCCCTAGGAACTAATGAAAAACTGTTTTTT
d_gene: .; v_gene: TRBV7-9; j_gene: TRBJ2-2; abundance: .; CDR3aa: CASSPGMRGNTGELFF; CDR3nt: TGTGCCAGCAGCCCGGGAATGCGGGGTAACACCGGGGAGCTGTTTTTT
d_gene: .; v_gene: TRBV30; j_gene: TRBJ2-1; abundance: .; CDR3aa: CAWSVWVAGSDEQFF; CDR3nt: TGTGCCTGGAGTGTATGGGTCGCAGGGTCCGATGAGCAGTTCTTC
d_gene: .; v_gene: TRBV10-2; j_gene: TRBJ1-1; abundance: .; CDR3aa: CATSLGQNTEAFF; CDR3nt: TGCGCCACCTCACTGGGGCAGAACACTGAAGCTTTCTTT
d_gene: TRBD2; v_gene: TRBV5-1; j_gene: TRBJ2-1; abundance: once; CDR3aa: CASSAREGGEQFF; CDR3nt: TGCGCCAGCAGCGCACGGGAGGGTGGCGAGCAGTTCTTC
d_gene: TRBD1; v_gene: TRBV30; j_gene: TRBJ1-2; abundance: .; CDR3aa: CAWSNVGQGLSNYGYTF; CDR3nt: TGTGCCTGGAGTAATGTGGGACAGGGTCTTTCTAACTATGGCTACACCTTC
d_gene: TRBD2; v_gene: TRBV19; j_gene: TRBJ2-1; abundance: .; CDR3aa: CASSSGLGYNEQFF; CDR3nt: TGTGCCAGTAGTTCGGGACTAGGTTACAATGAGCAGTTCTTC
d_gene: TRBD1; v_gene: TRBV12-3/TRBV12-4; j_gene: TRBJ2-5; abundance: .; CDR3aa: CASSRDRRETQYF; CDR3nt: TGTGCCAGCAGTCGGGACAGGAGGGAGACCCAGTACTTC
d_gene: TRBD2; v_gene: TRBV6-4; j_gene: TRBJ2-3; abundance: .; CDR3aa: CASSDSMVGRASDTQYF; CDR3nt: TGTGCCAGCAGTGACTCGATGGTCGGGAGGGCCTCGGATACGCAGTATTTT